These 23 T cell receptor beta chains share one sample of origin, sequenced in a study of OX40 agonist ivuxolimab in advanced cancers. Assay used: immunoSEQ multiplex PCR; TCRdb lists only in-frame clones, some missing. The data contain some 57,000 clones, 80% to 90% of them seen just once; the ten biggest clones take up roughly 5.9%. The source was CD4+ or CD8+ T cells sorted from blood, collected in a trial of the OX40 agonist ivuxolimab. The receptor set was obtained from an adult with an advanced solid tumor such as melanoma, head and neck, liver or kidney cancer.

V and J are TRBV19 and TRBJ2-7; 7 nucleotides agree with TRBD1. Germline V gene data show CDR1 as LNHDA and CDR2 as SQIVND (reference sequence). V was clipped by 3 bases and J by 2 bases; unmatched bases: 7. CDR3 size: 15 residues. CDR3 loop: CASSIQTGAPYEQYF. The CDR3 nucleotides read TGTGCCAGTAGTATTCAAACAGGGGCCCCCTACGAGCAGTACTTC.

This clone was counted once. The chain combines TRBV2 with TRBJ1-1, with D possibly TRBD1 on 6 matching bases. This CDR3 is 14 amino acids long. V shed 11 bases and J shed 4 bases, with 20 bases lying between them. CDR1 and CDR2 (germline): SNHLY, FYNNEI. DNA for the CDR3: TGTGCCGATACCCCGGGGGTGGGGGCCACTGAAGCTTTCTTT. It codes for CADTPGVGATEAFF.

The genes are TRBV19 and TRBJ2-1; 7 bases map to TRBD1. V shed 6 bases and J 10 bases; nucleotides not matched to a gene: 15. The CDR3 has 15 residues. The germline V gene encodes CDR1 LNHDA and CDR2 SQIVND (reference sequence). The CDR3 loop reads CASRPGTDSYREQFF. The CDR3 DNA reads as TGTGCCAGTAGGCCCGGGACAGATTCCTACAGGGAGCAGTTCTTC. The full variable domain, with the rest looked up from reference TRBV19 and TRBJ2-1, is DGGITQSPKYLFRKEGQNVTLSCEQNLNHDAMYWYRQDPGQGLRLIYYSQIVNDFQKGDIAEGYSVSREKKESFPLTVTSAQKNPTAFYLCASRPGTDSYREQFFGPGTRLTVL.

About this clone itself: Mismatch with germline at one junction end may stem from a read error. Other DNA sequences of this sample code for an identical CDR3. The chain recombines TRBV30 with TRBJ2-1, with D possibly being TRBD2 (7 bases). The CDR3 runs to 14 residues. The V gene's germline CDR1 is GTSNPN and CDR2 SVGIG (reference sequence). Here the CDR3 reads CAWSKGGGSNQQFF. CDR3 in DNA: TGTGCCTGGAGTAAAGGGGGGGGCAGCAATCAGCAGTTCTTC. Full variable domain (rest looked up from reference TRBV30 and TRBJ2-1): SQTIHQWPATLVQPVGSPLSLECTVEGTSNPNLYWYRQAAGRGLQLLFYSVGIGQISSEVPQNLSASRPQDRQFILSSKKLLLSDSGFYLCAWSKGGGSNQQFFGPGTRLTVL.

The V call is TRBV19, the J call TRBJ2-3; no clear D. Trimming removed 1 base at V and 2 bases at J, with 7 bases between. The CDR3 extends over 14 amino acids. CDR1 and CDR2 (germline): LNHDA, SQIVND (reference sequence). Written as DNA, the CDR3 is TGTGCCAGTAGTATAGGTGACACCACAGATACGCAGTATTTT. It encodes CASSIGDTTDTQYF.

The V gene is TRBV5-1, the J gene TRBJ2-5; 11 positions agree with TRBD2. The CDR3 spans 16 residues. Germline V gives CDR1 SGHRS, CDR2 YFSETQ. The ends lost 0 bases at V and 2 bases at J; junction bases unmatched: 3. CDR3 DNA: TGCGCCAGCAGCTTGGGTCTAGCGGGAGGTCAAGAGACCCAGTACTTC. It translates to CASSLGLAGGQETQYF.

The rearrangement joins TRBV27 to TRBJ1-1, with a weak D call TRBD1 (6 bases). Trimming removed 4 bases at V and 0 bases at J, with 15 bases between. The CDR3 is 16 amino acids. Germline assignment: CDR1 MNHEY and CDR2 SMNVEV (reference sequence). CDR3: CASSSGQIVMNTEAFF. The CDR3 DNA sequence: TGTGCCAGCAGTTCCGGACAGATTGTAATGAACACTGAAGCTTTCTTT.

The rearrangement joins TRBV30 to TRBJ2-2; D gene uncertain. Trimming shortened V by 4 bases and J by 5 bases, and 5 bases separated the two germline ends. Germline V CDR1 and CDR2: GTSNPN, SVGIG (reference sequence). The CDR3 is made up of 11 amino acids. The CDR3 spells CAWKGTGELFF. CDR3 in DNA: TGTGCCTGGAAAGGGACCGGGGAGCTGTTTTTT.

The CDR3 DNA reads TGTGCCAGCAGCTTAAACTCGGGAACGGCCAAAAACATTCAGTACTTC. Translating gives CASSLNSGTAKNIQYF. The chain recombines TRBV11-3 with TRBJ2-4, with D perhaps TRBD2 (5 bases). The CDR3 has 16 amino acids. V lost 2 bases, J lost 1 base, and 12 bases lay in between. The V gene's germline CDR1 is SGHNT and CDR2 YENEEA. The entire variable domain, with the rest obtained from reference TRBV11-3 and TRBJ2-4, is as follows: EAGVVQSPRYKIIEKKQPVAFWCNPISGHNTLYWYLQNLGQGPELLIRYENEEAVDDSQLPKDRFSAERLKGVDSTLKIQPAELGDSAVYLCASSLNSGTAKNIQYFGAGTRLSVL.

This clone was detected a few times. This chain connects TRBV19 to TRBJ2-4; 8 bases fit TRBD1. V lost 7 bases to trimming and J lost 6 bases; unmatched junction nucleotides: 5. The germline V gene has CDR1 LNHDA and CDR2 SQIVND (reference sequence). CDR3 size: 13 residues. CDR3 bases: TGTGCCAGTAATCCAGGGGGCACAAACATTCAGTACTTC. This gives the protein CASNPGGTNIQYF.

The rearrangement links TRBV29-1 to TRBJ1-2, with TRBD1 identical over 9 bases. Trimming took 6 bases from V and 4 from J; bases not matched to a gene: 12. Germline V gene lookup returns CDR1 SQVTM and CDR2 ANQGSEA. CDR3 size: 15 residues. Written as DNA, the CDR3 is TGCAGCGTCGAGGACAGGGGTGGGGGAACCTATGGCTACACCTTC. Amino acids: CSVEDRGGGTYGYTF. Supplemented by reference TRBV29-1 and TRBJ1-2, the full variable domain reads SAVISQKPSRDICQRGTSLTIQCQVDSQVTMMFWYRQQPGQSLTLIATANQGSEATYESGFVIDKFPISRPNLTFSTLTVSNMSPEDSSIYLCSVEDRGGGTYGYTFGSGTRLTVV.

The rearrangement links TRBV16 to TRBJ2-4; a weak D match, TRBD1 (6 bases). V lost 2 bases and J 6 bases, leaving 14 bases between the germline ends. The length of the CDR3 is 15 residues. The V gene's germline CDR1 is KGHSY and CDR2 FQNENV. The DNA for the CDR3 is TGTGCCAGCAGCCAACCCCGGGACATCCTAAACATTCAGTACTTC. Its protein is CASSQPRDILNIQYF. The full variable domain, in which reference TRBV16 and TRBJ2-4 provide the parts outside the CDR3, is GEEVAQTPKHLVRGEGQKAKLYCAPIKGHSYVFWYQQVLKNEFKFLISFQNENVFDETGMPKERFSAKCLPNSPCSLEIQATKLEDSAVYFCASSQPRDILNIQYFGAGTRLSVL.

CDR3 sequence: CASSPGTGLYGYTF. DNA of the CDR3: TGTGCCAGCTCACCAGGAACAGGCCTCTATGGCTACACCTTC. The chain carries TRBV18 and TRBJ1-2, with D possibly being TRBD1 (5 bases). This CDR3 comprises 14 residues. Trimming cost V 2 bases and J 4 bases, with 11 bases left between them. Germline CDR1 and CDR2: KGHSH and LQKENI. The variable domain in full, with the rest retrieved from reference TRBV18 and TRBJ1-2, is NAGVMQNPRHLVRRRGQEARLRCSPMKGHSHVYWYRQLPEEGLKFMVYLQKENIIDESGMPKERFSAEFPKEGPSILRIQQVVRGDSAAYFCASSPGTGLYGYTFGSGTRLTVV.

The gene calls are TRBV28 and TRBJ1-5, with D possibly TRBD1 on 5 matching bases. Germline V gene data show CDR1 as MDHEN and CDR2 as SYDVKM. The germline V and J ends were trimmed by 2 bases and 11 bases, with 19 bases remaining between them. The CDR3 is 15 amino acids. The CDR3 nucleotides are TGTGCCAGCAGTTTAGAAGGAGGGGAATCTAGGTCCCAGCATTTT. Translating it yields CASSLEGGESRSQHF.

The genes are TRBV11-3 and TRBJ2-3, with D possibly being TRBD1 or TRBD2 (5 bases each). Germline CDR1 and CDR2: SGHNT and YENEEA. The CDR3 spans 12 residues. V dropped 5 bases and J dropped 4 bases, with 7 bases sitting between them. The CDR3 sequence is CASSLGADTQYF. The CDR3 DNA follows: TGTGCCAGCAGCCTGGGGGCAGATACGCAGTATTTT. Using reference TRBV11-3 and TRBJ2-3 for the parts outside the CDR3, the full variable domain is EAGVVQSPRYKIIEKKQPVAFWCNPISGHNTLYWYLQNLGQGPELLIRYENEEAVDDSQLPKDRFSAERLKGVDSTLKIQPAELGDSAVYLCASSLGADTQYFGPGTRLTVL.

J is TRBJ2-2 and V is TRBV7-8; D ambiguous. CDR3 length: 10 amino acids. V lost 10 bases and J lost 6, with 6 bases in between. Germline loops: CDR1 SGHVS, CDR2 FQNEAQ. Written as DNA, the CDR3 is TGTGCCACGGGTTCCGGGGAGCTGTTTTTT. This translates into CATGSGELFF.

This clone was seen just once. In DNA, the CDR3 is TGTGCCAGCAGCCAAGATAGGGTCTCCCACGATACGCAGTATTTT. Protein sequence: CASSQDRVSHDTQYF. The rearrangement joins TRBV4-2 to TRBJ2-3; unclear D gene. The V and J ends lost 0 bases and 6 bases respectively, with 13 bases between them. The germline V gene has CDR1 LGHNA and CDR2 YNFKEQ. This CDR3 is 15 amino acids long.

This sequence joins TRBV7-3 and TRBJ2-3; a possible D gene is TRBD2 (6 bases). V was trimmed by 4 bases and J by 1 base, leaving 15 bases between them. The germline V gene encodes CDR1 SGHTA and CDR2 FQGTGA. CDR3 size: 16 residues. The CDR3 loop reads CASSSFSGAGTDTQYF. The CDR3 DNA reads as TGTGCCAGCAGCTCCTTTAGCGGAGCAGGCACAGATACGCAGTATTTT.

In nucleotides, the CDR3 is TGCAGCGCAGATTCAGGAATAGAGACCCAGTACTTC. It yields the protein CSADSGIETQYF. V is TRBV29-1 and J is TRBJ2-5; D ambiguous. The CDR3 loop spans 12 amino acids. Looked up from germline, CDR1 is SQVTM and CDR2 is ANQGSEA. V was trimmed by 7 bases and J by 4 bases, leaving 13 bases between them.

The V and J genes are TRBV9 and TRBJ2-2; 9 nucleotides align to TRBD2. The CDR3 extends over 16 amino acids. Per the germline V gene, CDR1 is SGDLS and CDR2 is YYNGEE. Trimming took 2 bases from V and 2 from J; bases not matched to a gene: 4. CDR3 DNA sequence: TGTGCCAGCAGCGTGTATCTAGCGGGAAACACCGGGGAGCTGTTTTTT. This sequence encodes CASSVYLAGNTGELFF.

CDR3 loop: CASSRSDRGPEQFF. The CDR3, as DNA: TGTGCCAGCAGCAGATCGGACAGAGGTCCTGAGCAGTTCTTC. The chain couples TRBV7-3 to TRBJ2-1; tentative D call: TRBD1 (6 bases). V was clipped by 5 bases and J by 9 bases, with 17 bases between them. This CDR3 comprises 14 residues. Germline V gene lookup returns CDR1 SGHTA and CDR2 FQGTGA.

This clone has more than one count but fewer than ten. V usage is TRBV6-5 and J usage is TRBJ2-7; 9 positions agree with TRBD1. The CDR3 loop spans 15 amino acids. The V segment lost 0 bases and the J segment 5 bases; nucleotides outside the gene matches: 5. Germline V CDR1 and CDR2: MNHEY, SVGAGI. DNA for the CDR3: TGTGCCAGCAGTTACTCGCCGGGACAGGGACACGAGCAGTACTTC. Amino acid sequence: CASSYSPGQGHEQYF.

This chain's CDR3 is CASSLTGLSEDEQFF. CDR3 nucleotides: TGTGCCAGCAGCTTAACCGGACTATCCGAGGATGAGCAGTTCTTC. The chain is built from TRBV7-3 and TRBJ2-1; tentatively, D is TRBD2 (6 bases). CDR1 is SGHTA and CDR2 is FQGTGA in the germline V gene. Trimming removed 0 bases at V and 8 bases at J, with 14 bases between. The CDR3 extends over 15 amino acids.